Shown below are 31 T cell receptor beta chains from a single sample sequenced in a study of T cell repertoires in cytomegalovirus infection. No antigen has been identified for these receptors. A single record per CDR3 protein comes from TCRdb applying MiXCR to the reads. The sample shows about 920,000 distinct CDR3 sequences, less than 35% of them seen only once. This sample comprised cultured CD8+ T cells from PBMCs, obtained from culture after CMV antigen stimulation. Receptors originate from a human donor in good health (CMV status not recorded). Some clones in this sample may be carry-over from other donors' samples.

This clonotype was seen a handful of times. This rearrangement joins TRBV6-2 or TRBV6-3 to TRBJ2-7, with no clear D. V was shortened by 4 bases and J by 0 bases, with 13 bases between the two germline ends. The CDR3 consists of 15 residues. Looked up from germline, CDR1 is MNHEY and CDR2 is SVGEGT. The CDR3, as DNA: TGTGCCAGCAGTTCCTCGGCGTTGAGCTCCTACGAGCAGTACGTC. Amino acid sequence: CASSSSALSSYEQYV.

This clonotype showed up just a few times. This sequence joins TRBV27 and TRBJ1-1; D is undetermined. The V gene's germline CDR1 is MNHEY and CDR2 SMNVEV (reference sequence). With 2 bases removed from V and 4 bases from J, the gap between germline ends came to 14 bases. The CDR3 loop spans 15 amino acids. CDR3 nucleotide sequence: TGTGCCAGCAGTTTAAGAGGTAGCCAGGCCACTGAAGCTTTCTTT. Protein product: CASSLRGSQATEAFF.

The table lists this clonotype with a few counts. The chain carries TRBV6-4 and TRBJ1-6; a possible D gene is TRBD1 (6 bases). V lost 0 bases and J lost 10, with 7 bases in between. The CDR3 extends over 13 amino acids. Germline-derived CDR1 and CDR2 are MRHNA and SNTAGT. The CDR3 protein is CASSDSGQSPLHF. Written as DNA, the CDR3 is TGTGCCAGCAGTGACTCAGGACAGTCACCCCTCCACTTT.

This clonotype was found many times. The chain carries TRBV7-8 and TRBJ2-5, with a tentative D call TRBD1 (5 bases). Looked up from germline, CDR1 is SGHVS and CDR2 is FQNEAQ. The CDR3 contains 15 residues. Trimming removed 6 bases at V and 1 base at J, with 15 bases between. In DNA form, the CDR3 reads TGTGCCAGCAGGCTGGCTGCAGGGCTCCAAGAGACCCAGTACTTC. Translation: CASRLAAGLQETQYF.

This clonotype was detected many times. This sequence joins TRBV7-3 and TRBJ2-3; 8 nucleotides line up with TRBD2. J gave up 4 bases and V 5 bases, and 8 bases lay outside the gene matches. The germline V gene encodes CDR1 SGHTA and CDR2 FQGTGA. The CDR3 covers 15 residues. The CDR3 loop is CASSPSGGRADTQYF. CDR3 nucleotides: TGTGCCAGCAGCCCTTCGGGGGGGAGGGCAGATACGCAGTATTTT.

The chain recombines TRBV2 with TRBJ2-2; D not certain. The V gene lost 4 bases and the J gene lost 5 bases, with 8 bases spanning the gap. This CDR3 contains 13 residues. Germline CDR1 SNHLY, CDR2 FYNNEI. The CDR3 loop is CASSVVGTGELFF. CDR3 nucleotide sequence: TGTGCCAGCAGTGTCGTGGGTACCGGGGAGCTGTTTTTT.

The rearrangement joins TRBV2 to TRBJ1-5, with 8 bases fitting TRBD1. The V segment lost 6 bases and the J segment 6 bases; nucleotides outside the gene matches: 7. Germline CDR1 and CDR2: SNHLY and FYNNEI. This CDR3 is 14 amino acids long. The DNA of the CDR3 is TGTGCCAGCAGGGACAGGGAGAATCGTCAGCCCCAGCATTTT. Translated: CASRDRENRQPQHF. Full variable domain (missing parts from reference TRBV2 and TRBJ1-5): EPEVTQTPSHQVTQMGQEVILRCVPISNHLYFYWYRQILGQKVEFLVSFYNNEISEKSEIFDDQFSVERPDGSNFTLKIRSTKLEDSAMYFCASRDRENRQPQHFGDGTRLSIL.

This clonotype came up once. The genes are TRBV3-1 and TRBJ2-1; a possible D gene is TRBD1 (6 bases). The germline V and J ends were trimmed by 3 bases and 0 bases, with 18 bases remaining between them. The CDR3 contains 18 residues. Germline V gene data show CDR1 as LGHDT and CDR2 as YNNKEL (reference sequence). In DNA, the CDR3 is TGTGCCAGCAGCCAGGGTCCCCTGGACAGTGTCTCCTACAATGAGCAGTTCTTC. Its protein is CASSQGPLDSVSYNEQFF.

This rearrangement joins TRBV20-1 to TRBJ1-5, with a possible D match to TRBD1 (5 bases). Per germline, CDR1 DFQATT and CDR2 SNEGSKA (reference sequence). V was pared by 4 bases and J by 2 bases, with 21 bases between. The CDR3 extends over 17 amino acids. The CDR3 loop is CSANRGTPWGGNQPQHF. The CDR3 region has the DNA TGCAGTGCTAACCGCGGAACACCCTGGGGGGGCAATCAGCCCCAGCATTTT.

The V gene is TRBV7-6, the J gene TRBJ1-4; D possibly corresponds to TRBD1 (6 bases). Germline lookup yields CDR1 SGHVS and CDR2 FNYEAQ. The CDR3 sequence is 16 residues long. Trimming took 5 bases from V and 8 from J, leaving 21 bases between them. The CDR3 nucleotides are TGTGCCAGCAGCGACTCAGGGCAGGGCAGGGGAGAAAAACTGTTTTTT. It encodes CASSDSGQGRGEKLFF.

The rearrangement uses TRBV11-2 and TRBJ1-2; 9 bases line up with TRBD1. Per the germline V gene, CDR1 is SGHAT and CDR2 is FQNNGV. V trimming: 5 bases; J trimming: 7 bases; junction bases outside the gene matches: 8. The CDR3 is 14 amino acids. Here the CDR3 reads CASSQTGGLSGYTF. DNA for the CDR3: TGTGCCAGCAGCCAGACAGGGGGGCTAAGTGGCTACACCTTC.

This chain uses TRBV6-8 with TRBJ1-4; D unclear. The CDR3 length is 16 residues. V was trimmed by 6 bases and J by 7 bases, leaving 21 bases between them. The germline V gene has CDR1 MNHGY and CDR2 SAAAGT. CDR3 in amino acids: CASRSPRVNWGEKLFF. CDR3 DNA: TGTGCCAGCAGATCCCCCAGAGTGAATTGGGGTGAAAAACTGTTTTTT.

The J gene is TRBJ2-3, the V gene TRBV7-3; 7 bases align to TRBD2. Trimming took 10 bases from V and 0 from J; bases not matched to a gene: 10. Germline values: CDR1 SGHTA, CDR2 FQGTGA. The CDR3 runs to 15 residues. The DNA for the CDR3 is TGTGCCACCTCAAGGCTAGCGGTTAGCACAGATACGCAGTATTTT. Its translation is CATSRLAVSTDTQYF.

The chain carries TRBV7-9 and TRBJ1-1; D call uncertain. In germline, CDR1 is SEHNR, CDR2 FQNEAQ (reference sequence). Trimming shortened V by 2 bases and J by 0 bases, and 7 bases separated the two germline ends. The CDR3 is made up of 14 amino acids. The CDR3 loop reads CASSLPAMNTEAFF. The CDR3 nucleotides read TGTGCCAGCAGCTTACCCGCCATGAACACTGAAGCTTTCTTT.

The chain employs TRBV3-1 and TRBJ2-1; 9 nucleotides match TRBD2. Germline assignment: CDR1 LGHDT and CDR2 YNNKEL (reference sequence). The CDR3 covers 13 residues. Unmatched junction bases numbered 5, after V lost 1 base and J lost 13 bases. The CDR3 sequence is CASSQGSGGAQFF. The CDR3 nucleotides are TGTGCCAGCAGCCAAGGTAGCGGGGGCGCACAGTTCTTC.

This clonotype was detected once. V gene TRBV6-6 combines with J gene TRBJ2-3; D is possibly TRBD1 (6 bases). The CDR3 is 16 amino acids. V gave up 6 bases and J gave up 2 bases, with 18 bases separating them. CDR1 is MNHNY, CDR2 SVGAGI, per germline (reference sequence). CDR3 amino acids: CASSPPGVFVTDTQYF. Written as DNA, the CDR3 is TGTGCCAGCAGCCCCCCAGGGGTGTTTGTCACAGATACGCAGTATTTT.

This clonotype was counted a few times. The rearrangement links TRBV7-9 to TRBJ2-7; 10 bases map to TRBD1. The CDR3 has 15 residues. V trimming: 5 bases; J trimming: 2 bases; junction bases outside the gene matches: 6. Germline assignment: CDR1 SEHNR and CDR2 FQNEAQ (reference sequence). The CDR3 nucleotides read TGTGCCAGCAGCCCTGGGACAGGGGATACCTACGAGCAGTACGTC. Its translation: CASSPGTGDTYEQYV.

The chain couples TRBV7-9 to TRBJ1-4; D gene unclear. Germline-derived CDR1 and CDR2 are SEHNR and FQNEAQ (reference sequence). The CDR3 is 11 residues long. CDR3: CVSFNSEKLFF. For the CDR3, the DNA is TGTGTCAGTTTTAATAGTGAAAAACTGTTTTTT.

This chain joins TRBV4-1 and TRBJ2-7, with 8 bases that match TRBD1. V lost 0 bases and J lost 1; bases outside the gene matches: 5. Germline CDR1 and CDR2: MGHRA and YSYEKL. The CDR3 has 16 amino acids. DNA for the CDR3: TGCGCCAGCAGCCAAGAGTATCAGGGGGCGTCCTACGAGCAGTACTTC. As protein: CASSQEYQGASYEQYF.

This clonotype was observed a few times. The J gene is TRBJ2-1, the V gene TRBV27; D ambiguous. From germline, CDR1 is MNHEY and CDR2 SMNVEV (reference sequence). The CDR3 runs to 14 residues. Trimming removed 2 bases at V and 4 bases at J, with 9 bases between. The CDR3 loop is CASSLALLYNEQFF. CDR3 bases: TGTGCCAGCAGTTTAGCTTTGCTTTACAATGAGCAGTTCTTC.

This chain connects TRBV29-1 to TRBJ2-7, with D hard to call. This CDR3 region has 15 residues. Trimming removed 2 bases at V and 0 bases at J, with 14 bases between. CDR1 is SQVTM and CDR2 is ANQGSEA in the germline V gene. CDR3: CSVESAEHTSYEQYF. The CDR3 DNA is TGCAGCGTTGAATCGGCCGAGCATACCTCCTACGAGCAGTACTTC.

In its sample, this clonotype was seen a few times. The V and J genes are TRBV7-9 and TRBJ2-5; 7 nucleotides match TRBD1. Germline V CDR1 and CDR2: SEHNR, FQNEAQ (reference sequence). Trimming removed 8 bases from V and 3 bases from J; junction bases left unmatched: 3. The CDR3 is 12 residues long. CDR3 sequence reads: CASVGQKETQYF. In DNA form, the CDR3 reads TGTGCCAGCGTGGGACAGAAAGAGACCCAGTACTTC.

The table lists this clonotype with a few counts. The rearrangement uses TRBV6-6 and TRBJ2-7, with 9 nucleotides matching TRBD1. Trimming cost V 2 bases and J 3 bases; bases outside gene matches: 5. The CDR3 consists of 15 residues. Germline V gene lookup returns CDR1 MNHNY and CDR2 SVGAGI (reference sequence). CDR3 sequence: CASSYGRDRVYEQYV. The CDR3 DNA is TGTGCCAGCAGTTACGGCCGGGACAGGGTCTACGAGCAGTACGTC.

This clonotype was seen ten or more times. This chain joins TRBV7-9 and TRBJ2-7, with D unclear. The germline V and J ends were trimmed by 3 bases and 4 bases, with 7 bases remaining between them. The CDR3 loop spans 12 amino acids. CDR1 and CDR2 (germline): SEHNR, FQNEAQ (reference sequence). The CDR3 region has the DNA TGTGCCAGCAGCTTCAACGAATACGAGCAGTACGTC. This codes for CASSFNEYEQYV.

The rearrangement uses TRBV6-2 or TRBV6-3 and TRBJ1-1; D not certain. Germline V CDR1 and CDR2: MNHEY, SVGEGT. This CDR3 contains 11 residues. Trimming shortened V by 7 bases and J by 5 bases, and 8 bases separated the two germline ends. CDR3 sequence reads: CASNSRTEAFF. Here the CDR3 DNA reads TGTGCCAGCAATAGCCGGACTGAAGCTTTCTTT.

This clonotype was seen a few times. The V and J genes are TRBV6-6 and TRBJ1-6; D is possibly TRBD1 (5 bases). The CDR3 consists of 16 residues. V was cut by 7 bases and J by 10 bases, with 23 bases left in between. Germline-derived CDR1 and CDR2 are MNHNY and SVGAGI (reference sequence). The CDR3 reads CASTQTDLIAFSPLHF. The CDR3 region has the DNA TGTGCCAGCACCCAGACAGACCTTATCGCTTTCTCACCCCTCCACTTT.

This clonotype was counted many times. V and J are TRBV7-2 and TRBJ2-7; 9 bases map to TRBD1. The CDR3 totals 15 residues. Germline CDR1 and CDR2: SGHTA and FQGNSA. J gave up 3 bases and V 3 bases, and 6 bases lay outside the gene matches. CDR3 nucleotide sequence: TGTGCCAGCAGCTTTTCCGGGACAGGGTTCTACGAGCAGTACTTC. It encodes CASSFSGTGFYEQYF.

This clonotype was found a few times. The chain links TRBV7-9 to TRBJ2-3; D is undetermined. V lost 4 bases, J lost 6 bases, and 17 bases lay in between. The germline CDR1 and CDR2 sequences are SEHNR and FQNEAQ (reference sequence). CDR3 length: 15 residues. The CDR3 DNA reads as TGTGCCAGCAGCTCTCCGGGTTCTATCCAGGATACGCAGTATTTT. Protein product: CASSSPGSIQDTQYF.

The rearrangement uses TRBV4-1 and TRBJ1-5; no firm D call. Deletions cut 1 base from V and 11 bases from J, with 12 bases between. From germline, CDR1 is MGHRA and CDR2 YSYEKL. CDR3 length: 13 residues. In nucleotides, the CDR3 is TGCGCCAGCAGCCAAGGCGAATACCAGGCCCAGCATTTT. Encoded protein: CASSQGEYQAQHF.

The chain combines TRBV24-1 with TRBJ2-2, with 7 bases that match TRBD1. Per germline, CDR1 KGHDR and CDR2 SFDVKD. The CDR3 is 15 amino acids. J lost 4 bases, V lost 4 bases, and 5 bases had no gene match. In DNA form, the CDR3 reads TGTGCCACCAGTGACCGGACAGGCCCCACCGGGGAGCTGTTTTTT. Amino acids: CATSDRTGPTGELFF.

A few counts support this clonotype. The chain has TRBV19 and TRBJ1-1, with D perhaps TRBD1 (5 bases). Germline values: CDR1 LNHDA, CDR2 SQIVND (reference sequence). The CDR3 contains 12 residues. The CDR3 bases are TGTGCATCGGACAACTCGAACACTGAAGCTTTCTTT. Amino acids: CASDNSNTEAFF. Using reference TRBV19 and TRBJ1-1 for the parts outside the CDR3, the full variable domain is DGGITQSPKYLFRKEGQNVTLSCEQNLNHDAMYWYRQDPGQGLRLIYYSQIVNDFQKGDIAEGYSVSREKKESFPLTVTSAQKNPTAFYLCASDNSNTEAFFGQGTRLTVV.